This section outlines one T cell receptor (beta chain) sequence together with its context. What it recognizes is unknown. The data were obtained in a study of lymphopenia after photon versus proton radiotherapy. Study outcomes and limitations: Post-nadir diversity loss with photons came from oligoclonal expansion, particularly CD8+ Temra cells.

The table came from immunoSEQ multiplex PCR; TCRdb's copy has only in-frame clones and leaves some out. This table has about 42,000 clones, over 80% appearing once. CDR1 and CDR2 (germline): MNHNY, SVGAGI (reference sequence). The V gene lost 5 bases and the J gene lost 3 bases, with 10 bases spanning the gap. This CDR3 has 13 amino acids. This rearrangement joins TRBV6-6 to TRBJ2-5; D is undetermined. The sample here was peripheral blood, taken from a patient treated with proton-based radiotherapy. The receptor comes from a woman between 70 and 85 years old with pancreatic cancer. In nucleotides, the CDR3 is TGTGCCAGCAGTGGCCACATGGAAGAGACCCAGTACTTC. Its protein product is CASSGHMEETQYF.